This T cell receptor (beta chain) emerged from a study of OX40 agonist ivuxolimab in advanced cancers. At the level of the study: The patients received agonistic anti-OX40 (CD134) antibody ivuxolimab.

CDR3 size: 15 residues. CDR1 and CDR2 from the germline V gene are LNHDA and SQIVND (reference sequence). V was clipped by 3 bases and J by 0 bases, with 9 bases between them. With respect to this clone: Its antigen is undetermined.

Profiled with immunoSEQ multiplex PCR; TCRdb holds only in-frame clones, not every one. The sample holds roughly 76,000 clones, about four fifths seen once. Any history of autoimmune disease or systemic immunosuppression disqualified patients. Study-level points and caveats: Both blood CD4+ and CD8+ T cells showed clonal growth by week 6 at 0.1 to 3.0 mg/kg.

The starting material was CD4+ or CD8+ T cells sorted from blood, obtained in a trial of the OX40 agonist ivuxolimab. The V gene is TRBV19, the J gene TRBJ1-3; D not resolved. This clonotype was sampled from an adult with an advanced solid tumor such as melanoma, head and neck, liver or kidney cancer. In DNA form, the CDR3 reads TGTGCCAGTAGTATCTGGGAGCCCTCTGGAAACACCATATATTTT. Residues: CASSIWEPSGNTIYF.